This T cell receptor beta chain was documented in a study of beta chain features in type 1 diabetes. This clone was picked up a small number of times. Its cognate antigen is unknown. General study points: Within each of all four CD4+ subsets, Type 1 diabetes patients had TCRB CDR3s that were moderately but significantly shorter. When VDJ junctions were examined, type 1 diabetes patients showed fewer insertions and more deletions.

Every single donor gave one heparinised blood draw, and these averaged approximately 110 mL. Since all of the isolated RNA was reverse transcribed, expressed TCRB transcripts were what got sequenced. Samples of naive, central memory and regulatory T cells yielded a mean of about 3.9 million reads. The assay was immunoSEQ multiplex PCR, and TCRdb's table has in-frame clones only and misses some. The table records about 120,000 clones, over 15% of them present only once. Trimming cost V 2 bases and J 2 bases, with 14 bases left between them. Germline values: CDR1 SGDLS, CDR2 YYNGEE. The CDR3 totals 15 residues.

V gene TRBV9 combines with J gene TRBJ2-7; D is perhaps TRBD1 or TRBD2 (5 bases each). Material for sequencing was central memory CD4+ T cells from blood. This TCR came from a man younger than 40 with type 1 diabetes. The CDR3 sequence is CASSVGATTTYEQYF. The CDR3 region has the DNA TGTGCCAGCAGCGTCGGGGCAACCACCACCTACGAGCAGTACTTC.